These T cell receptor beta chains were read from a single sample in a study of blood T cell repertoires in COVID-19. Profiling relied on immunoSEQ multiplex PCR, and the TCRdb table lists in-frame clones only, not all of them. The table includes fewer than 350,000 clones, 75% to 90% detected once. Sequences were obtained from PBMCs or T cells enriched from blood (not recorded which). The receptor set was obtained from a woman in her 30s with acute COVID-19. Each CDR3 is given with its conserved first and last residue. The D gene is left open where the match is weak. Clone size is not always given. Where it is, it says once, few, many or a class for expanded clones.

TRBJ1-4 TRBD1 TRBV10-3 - CASRDRADEKLFF TGTGCCTCCCGGGACAGGGCTGATGAAAAACTGTTTTTT
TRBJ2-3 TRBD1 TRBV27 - CASRSRGLLGLGVSDTQYF TGTGCCAGCAGGTCCAGGGGGCTTCTTGGATTAGGAGTGTCAGATACGCAGTATTTT
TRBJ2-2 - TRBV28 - CASRIDTGELFF TGTGCCAGCAGGATAGACACCGGGGAGCTGTTTTTT
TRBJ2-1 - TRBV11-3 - CASSQPFATNEQFF TGTGCCAGCAGCCAACCCTTCGCCACAAATGAGCAGTTCTTC
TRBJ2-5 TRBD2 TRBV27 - CASSLGRGETQYF TGTGCCAGCAGTTTGGGGAGGGGAGAGACCCAGTACTTC
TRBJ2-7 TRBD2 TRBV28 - CASTDNSGSIYEQYF TGTGCCAGCACCGACAATAGCGGGAGCATCTACGAGCAGTACTTC
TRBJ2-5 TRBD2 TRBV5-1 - CASSHGGRESQETQYF TGCGCCAGCAGCCACGGGGGGAGGGAATCTCAAGAGACCCAGTACTTC
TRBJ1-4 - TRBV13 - CASSLMAEKLFF TGTGCCAGCAGCTTAATGGCTGAAAAACTGTTTTTT
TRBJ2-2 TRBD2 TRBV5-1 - CASSSSLAGWTGELFF TGCGCCAGCAGCTCTTCACTAGCGGGCTGGACCGGGGAGCTGTTTTTT
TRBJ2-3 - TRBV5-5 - CASSFSQGGDTQYF TGTGCCAGCAGCTTTAGCCAAGGGGGAGATACGCAGTATTTT
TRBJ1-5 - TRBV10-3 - CAIRDREGQPQHF TGTGCCATCAGAGATAGAGAGGGCCAGCCCCAGCATTTT
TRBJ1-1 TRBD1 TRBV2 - CASSPRTGGVTEAFF TGTGCCAGCAGTCCCCGGACAGGAGGGGTCACTGAAGCTTTCTTT
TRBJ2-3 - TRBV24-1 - CATSDPLGRGDTQYF TGTGCCACCAGTGACCCCCTGGGGCGAGGAGATACGCAGTATTTT
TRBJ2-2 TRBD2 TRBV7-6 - CASSLTSGSTNGELFF TGTGCCAGCAGCTTAACTAGCGGGAGTACAAACGGGGAGCTGTTTTTT
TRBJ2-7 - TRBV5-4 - CASSLRGAPHEQYF TGTGCCAGCAGCTTGCGGGGGGCGCCCCACGAGCAGTACTTC
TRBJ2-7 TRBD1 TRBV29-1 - CSVKPYDRAYEQYF TGCAGCGTCAAACCATACGACAGGGCCTACGAGCAGTACTTC
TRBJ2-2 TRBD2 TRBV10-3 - CAISERGLAENTGELFF TGTGCCATCAGTGAGAGAGGACTAGCGGAAAACACCGGGGAGCTGTTTTTT
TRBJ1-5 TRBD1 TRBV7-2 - CASSFYRGSNQPQHF TGTGCCAGCAGCTTTTACAGGGGCAGCAATCAGCCCCAGCATTTT
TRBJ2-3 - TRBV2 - CASSEVRGDTQYF TGTGCCAGCAGTGAGGTTAGGGGGGATACGCAGTATTTT
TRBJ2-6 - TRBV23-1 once CASSQTPTRLGANVLTF TGCGCCAGCAGTCAAACCCCAACCAGGTTGGGGGCCAACGTCCTGACTTTC
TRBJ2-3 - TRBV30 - CAFGANTDTQYF TGTGCCTTTGGAGCGAACACAGATACGCAGTATTTT
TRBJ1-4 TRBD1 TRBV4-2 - CASSADEDRGLRNEKLFF TGTGCCAGCAGCGCAGACGAGGACAGGGGGCTCAGGAATGAAAAACTGTTTTTT
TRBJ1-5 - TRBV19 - CASSIEVGQPQHF TGTGCCAGTAGTATAGAAGTCGGTCAGCCCCAGCATTTT
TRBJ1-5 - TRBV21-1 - CASSKALEGSNQPQHF TGTGCCAGCAGCAAAGCGCTAGAAGGAAGCAATCAGCCCCAGCATTTT
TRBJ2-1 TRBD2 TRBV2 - CASSELAGIDEQFF TGTGCCAGCAGTGAACTAGCGGGAATCGATGAGCAGTTCTTC
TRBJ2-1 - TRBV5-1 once CASSLLEWGEQFF TGCGCCAGCAGCTTACTAGAGTGGGGTGAGCAGTTCTTC
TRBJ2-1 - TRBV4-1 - CASSQGSAKSSYNEQFF TGCGCCAGCAGCCAAGGCTCTGCGAAAAGCTCCTACAATGAGCAGTTCTTC
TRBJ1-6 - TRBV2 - CASSEGSQGNSPLHF TGTGCCAGCAGTGAAGGTAGCCAGGGTAATTCACCCCTCCACTTT